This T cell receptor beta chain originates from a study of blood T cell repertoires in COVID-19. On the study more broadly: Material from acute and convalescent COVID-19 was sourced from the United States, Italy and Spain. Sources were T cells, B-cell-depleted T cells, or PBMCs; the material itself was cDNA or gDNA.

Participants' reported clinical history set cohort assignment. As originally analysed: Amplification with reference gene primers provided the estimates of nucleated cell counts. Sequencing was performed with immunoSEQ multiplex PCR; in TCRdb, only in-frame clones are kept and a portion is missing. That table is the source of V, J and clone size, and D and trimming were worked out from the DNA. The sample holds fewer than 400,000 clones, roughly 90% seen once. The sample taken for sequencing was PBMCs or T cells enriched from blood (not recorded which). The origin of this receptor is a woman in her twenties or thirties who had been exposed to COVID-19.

The CDR3 nucleotides are TGTGCCAGCAGCTTAGCCCGGACAGGAAGGACTGACGGGGAGCTGTTTTTT. Its protein product is CASSLARTGRTDGELFF. The V and J genes are TRBV7-9 and TRBJ2-2; 7 bases line up with TRBD1. With V trimmed by 0 bases and J by 7 bases, 11 bases remained unmatched. The CDR3 loop spans 17 amino acids. In germline, CDR1 is SEHNR, CDR2 FQNEAQ (reference sequence).